The entry that follows covers one TCR beta chain sequence. Its specific antigen is unknown. No quality values exist for individual bases; no much larger clone is one base distant. Per the germline V gene, MNHEY is the CDR1 and SVGAGI is the CDR2. The germline ends are 12 bases apart after V is trimmed by 0 bases and J by 10 bases. The CDR3 measures 13 amino acids from cysteine to phenylalanine. Only the CDR3 DNA stays, 39 bases, in frame from base 1. The collaborating institutions used their own protocols to collect whole blood in K2EDTA tubes. For TCRbeta analysis, collaborators shipped samples in one of three forms: frozen whole blood, isolated PBMCs, or DNA extracted from either of those sample types. This sample is part of a study of blood T cell repertoires in COVID-19 (dated by TCRdb to between 2020 and 2021). Background on the whole study: Samples from collaborators originated in the United States, Italy and Spain and spanned both the acute and convalescent phases of COVID-19. The material from the prospective study consisted of cDNA or gDNA derived from T cells, B-cell-depleted T cells, or PBMCs. Deeply sampled blood TCRbeta repertoires from subjects exposed to, actively infected with, or recovered from COVID-19 were included in the dataset. A freely available public database, intended as a resource for researchers studying the immune response to SARS-CoV-2, is where the repertoires were released. Samples came from the ongoing ImmuneRACE study (first 160 participants) plus 1,254 subjects from 6 global collaborators. Sample metadata almost always included a de-identified subject ID, COVID-19 status, age in years and sex. Where available, HLA class I and class II types were taken from metadata supplied by the sample provider and were not determined by assay-based typing. Findings and caveats that apply to the study as a whole: The quantity of clinical and demographic metadata differed by source and by participant and was supplied without curation.

TCRbeta CDR3 regions were amplified from genomic DNA using the immunoSEQ Assay, a bias-controlled multiplex PCR. Under the source paper's analysis protocol: The number of nucleated cells in each sample was estimated by amplification of reference gene primers within the assay. Sequence reads were collapsed and filtered to measure the absolute abundance of every unique TCRbeta CDR3 rearrangement. For each sample, productive Simpson clonality was calculated by taking the square root of Simpson's diversity index across productive rearrangements. TCRdb took this table from immuneACCESS and kept in-frame rearrangements with V and J called. Such tables lack part of the clones; where checked against another copy, unresolved V genes explain under half of the gap, and the rest is unexplained. D and trimming were read from the DNA, whereas the V and J calls and clone size are those reported in that table. The sample table contains a few hundred thousand clones; only one count was recorded for about 85% of them. Roughly 3.4% of the sample comes from the top ten.

The clonotype comes from a woman aged 18-30 years with acute or convalescent COVID-19. The V and J segments used are TRBV6-5 and TRBJ1-1; TRBD1 could be the D gene, as 6 bases match. Sequencing used peripheral blood. The CDR3 region reads CASSYSHGQTAFF. The nucleotide sequence is given as TGTGCCAGCAGTTACTCCCACGGACAGACAGCTTTCTTT.